This section outlines one T cell receptor (beta chain) sequence together with its context. V gave up 3 bases and J gave up 7 bases; unmatched junction bases: 6. The CDR3 is 15 amino acids. CDR1 and CDR2 from the germline V gene are SGHKS and YYEKEE (reference sequence). The data derive from a study of blood T cells in healthy people across ages. Sample-barcoded 5' priming and a J-beta primer mix drove a second PCR of 7 to 11 cycles. A single record per CDR3 protein comes from TCRdb applying MiXCR to the 5' RACE reads. Seen here are 1,100,000 or so distinct CDR3 sequences, over 35% observed once, and the top ten hold approximately 17%.

The receptor was derived from a woman in her sixties in good health. The J gene is TRBJ1-5, the V gene TRBV5-5; 11 nucleotides line up with TRBD1. The sequenced sample consisted of blood. The CDR3 loop is CASSSGTGGRQPQHF. Written as DNA, the CDR3 is TGTGCCAGCAGCTCAGGGACAGGGGGACGACAGCCCCAGCATTTT.